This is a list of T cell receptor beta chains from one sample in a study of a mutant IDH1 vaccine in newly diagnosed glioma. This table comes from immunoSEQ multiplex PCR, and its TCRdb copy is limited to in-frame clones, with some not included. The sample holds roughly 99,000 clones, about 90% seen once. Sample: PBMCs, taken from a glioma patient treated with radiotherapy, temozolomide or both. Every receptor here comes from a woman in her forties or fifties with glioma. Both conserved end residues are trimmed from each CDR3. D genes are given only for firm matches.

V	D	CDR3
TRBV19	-	ASSLPLNSPLH
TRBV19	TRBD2	ASSIDGGTSGGEQY
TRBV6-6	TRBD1	ASSYSGTADGYT
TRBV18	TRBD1	ASSPGTVQGNTIY
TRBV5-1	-	ASSLVGGANTEAF
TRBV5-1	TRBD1	ASSRTGVGNTEAF
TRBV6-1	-	ATVRLNYGYT
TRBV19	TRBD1	ASTKDRAAGELF
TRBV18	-	ASSPRGFGNTIY
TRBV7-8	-	ASSPFRDHEQY
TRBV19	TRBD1	ASSRTGHGYT
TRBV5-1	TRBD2	ASSISGRPRTDTQY
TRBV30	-	AWSVRRLQTRGEKLF
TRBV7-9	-	ASSSYAEQY
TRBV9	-	ASSTEGGGYTEAF
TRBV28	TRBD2	ASSFNGGRMGEQY
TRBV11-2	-	ASSLRNEQF
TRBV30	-	AWSAPGGNEKLF
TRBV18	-	ASSFGTVRSYEQY
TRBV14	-	ASSLEYTGELF
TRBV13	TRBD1	ASSFRGRETQY